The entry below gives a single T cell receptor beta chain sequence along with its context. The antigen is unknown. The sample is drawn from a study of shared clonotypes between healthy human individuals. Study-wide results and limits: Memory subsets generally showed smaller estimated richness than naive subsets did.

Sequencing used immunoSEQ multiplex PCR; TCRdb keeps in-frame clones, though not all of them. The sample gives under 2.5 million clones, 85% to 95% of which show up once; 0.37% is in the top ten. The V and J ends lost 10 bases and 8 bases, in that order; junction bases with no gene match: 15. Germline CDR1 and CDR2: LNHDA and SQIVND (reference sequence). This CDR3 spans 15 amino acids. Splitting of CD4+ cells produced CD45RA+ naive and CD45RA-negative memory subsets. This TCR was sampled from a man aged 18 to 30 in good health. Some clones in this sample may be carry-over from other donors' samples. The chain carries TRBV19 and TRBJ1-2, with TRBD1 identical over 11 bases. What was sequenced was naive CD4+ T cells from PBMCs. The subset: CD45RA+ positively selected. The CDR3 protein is CATLPTGTGGLGYTF. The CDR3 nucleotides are TGTGCCACCCTTCCTACCGGGACAGGGGGGCTAGGCTACACCTTC.